The 18 T cell receptor beta chains below were found in one sample sequenced in a study of blood T cell repertoires in COVID-19. TCRdb's copy holds only in-frame clones and misses some; the assay was immunoSEQ multiplex PCR. This sample carries about 180,000 clones, around 87% of them seen once, and the ten largest clones take 2.9%. The sample taken for sequencing was peripheral blood. These receptors came from a woman in her 30s with active or convalescent COVID-19.

CDR3 residues: CASSPDSAGGPDTQYF. The CDR3 DNA is TGTGCCAGCAGCCCCGACTCAGCGGGGGGGCCGGATACGCAGTATTTT. The chain joins TRBV9 to TRBJ2-3; 10 bases are a match to TRBD2. The V segment lost 4 bases and the J segment 6 bases; nucleotides outside the gene matches: 11. Germline V lookup: CDR1 SGDLS, CDR2 YYNGEE. This CDR3 spans 16 amino acids.

V usage is TRBV27 and J usage is TRBJ1-1; unclear D gene. This CDR3 is 14 amino acids long. V lost 1 base, J lost 6 bases, and 12 bases lay in between. In germline, CDR1 is MNHEY, CDR2 SMNVEV (reference sequence). This CDR3 is CASSLLTGRAEAFF. The DNA of the CDR3 is TGTGCCAGCAGTTTATTAACGGGGAGGGCTGAAGCTTTCTTT.

This chain connects TRBV10-1 to TRBJ1-6; TRBD1 matches 8 bases. The V segment lost 0 bases and the J segment 8 bases; nucleotides outside the gene matches: 0. Germline-derived CDR1 and CDR2 are WNHNN and SYGVQD (reference sequence). The length of the CDR3 is 14 residues. Here the CDR3 reads CASSESGQDSPLHF. The CDR3 DNA reads as TGCGCCAGCAGTGAGTCGGGACAGGATTCACCCCTCCACTTT.

V gene TRBV5-6 combines with J gene TRBJ1-6; D gene uncertain. The CDR3 contains 16 residues. Trimming stripped 1 base from V and 0 bases from J, with 8 bases between. Looked up from germline, CDR1 is SGHDT and CDR2 is YYEEEE. CDR3 region: CASSLPGSSYNSPLHF. The CDR3 region has the DNA TGTGCCAGCAGCTTGCCCGGGAGCTCCTATAATTCACCCCTCCACTTT.

The rearrangement uses TRBV6-1 and TRBJ1-5, with 8 bases that match TRBD1. Germline V gene lookup returns CDR1 MNHNS and CDR2 SASEGT. The CDR3 length is 18 residues. Losses at the gene ends were 2 bases for V and 7 bases for J; bases not matched to a gene: 16. CDR3 nucleotides: TGTGCCAGCAGTGAATCGAGGACAGGGAATCGTCGAGGGCAGCCCCAGCATTTT. Translated, it gives CASSESRTGNRRGQPQHF.

V and J are TRBV14 and TRBJ2-7, with TRBD1 as a possible D gene (5 bases). CDR1 and CDR2 from the germline V gene are SGHDN and FVKESK. V was trimmed by 4 bases and J by 4 bases, leaving 14 bases between them. The CDR3 contains 14 residues. CDR3 sequence: CASSPRQTRYEQYF. The DNA of the CDR3 is TGTGCCAGCAGCCCCCGACAGACACGTTACGAGCAGTACTTC.

The CDR3 spells CASSQGGTSGYTGELFF. The DNA for the CDR3 is TGTGCCAGCAGCCAAGGAGGGACTAGCGGCTACACCGGGGAGCTGTTTTTT. This chain joins TRBV5-4 and TRBJ2-2, with 11 bases fitting TRBD2. V was pared by 4 bases and J by 3 bases, with 8 bases of the junction left unmatched. In germline, CDR1 is SGHNT, CDR2 YYREEE (reference sequence). The CDR3 covers 17 residues.

The chain is built from TRBV7-9 and TRBJ1-1; D gene unclear. Germline V CDR1 and CDR2: SEHNR, FQNEAQ (reference sequence). The CDR3 consists of 13 residues. V was cut by 5 bases and J by 6 bases, with 13 bases left in between. The CDR3 bases are TGTGCCAGCAGCCCCCCGAGGAAACCTGAAGCTTTCTTT. It is translated as CASSPPRKPEAFF.

The chain is built from TRBV4-2 and TRBJ2-3, with 9 bases identical to TRBD2. Per the germline V gene, CDR1 is LGHNA and CDR2 is YNFKEQ. The CDR3 runs 18 residues. The V gene end was trimmed by 1 base and the J gene end by 0 bases; junction bases not matched to a gene: 8. CDR3 nucleotides: TGTGCCAGCAGCCAAGTTCAGGCTAGCGGGGCTAGCACAGATACGCAGTATTTT. Translated: CASSQVQASGASTDTQYF.

The CDR3 spells CASSPELIPQGSGTEAFF. In nucleotides, the CDR3 is TGTGCCAGCAGCCCTGAATTGATTCCCCAGGGAAGTGGGACTGAAGCTTTCTTT. The gene calls are TRBV5-5 and TRBJ1-1, with D maybe TRBD1 (5 bases). CDR1 and CDR2 from the germline V gene are SGHKS and YYEKEE (reference sequence). The CDR3 is 18 amino acids. The germline V and J ends were trimmed by 4 bases and 5 bases, with 27 bases remaining between them. Using reference TRBV5-5 and TRBJ1-1 for the parts outside the CDR3, the full variable domain is DAGVTQSPTHLIKTRGQQVTLRCSPISGHKSVSWYQQVLGQGPQFIFQYYEKEERGRGNFPDRFSARQFPNYSSELNVNALLLGDSALYLCASSPELIPQGSGTEAFFGQGTRLTVV.

The V and J genes are TRBV5-4 and TRBJ2-5; tentative D call: TRBD1 (5 bases). V was clipped by 4 bases and J by 2 bases, with 12 bases between them. The germline gives CDR1 SGHNT, CDR2 YYREEE (reference sequence). The CDR3 runs to 14 residues. The chain's CDR3 is CASSSDDRQETQYF. The CDR3 coding sequence is TGTGCCAGCAGCAGCGACGACAGACAAGAGACCCAGTACTTC.

This CDR3 is CASRLLTDSGNTIYF. The CDR3 nucleotides are TGTGCCAGCAGGCTACTGACAGATTCTGGAAACACCATATATTTT. The chain uses TRBV2 and TRBJ1-3, with D perhaps TRBD1 (5 bases). CDR1 SNHLY and CDR2 FYNNEI come from the germline V gene. This CDR3 spans 15 amino acids. With 6 bases removed from V and 1 base from J, the gap between germline ends came to 13 bases.

The chain recombines TRBV7-2 with TRBJ2-5, with 11 positions matching TRBD2. Per germline, CDR1 SGHTA and CDR2 FQGNSA. V shed 1 base and J 2 bases; nucleotides not matched to a gene: 9. The CDR3 extends over 18 amino acids. The CDR3 DNA is TGTGCCAGCAGCTTAGATATAGCGGGGGGGCTTAAGCAAGAGACCCAGTACTTC. Its translation: CASSLDIAGGLKQETQYF.

The J gene is TRBJ2-7, the V gene TRBV6-5; TRBD1 might be the D (6 bases). V shed 6 bases and J shed 3 bases, with 9 bases lying between them. Germline V CDR1 and CDR2: MNHEY, SVGAGI. This CDR3 has 12 amino acids. CDR3 DNA: TGTGCCAGCAGAAAGGGGGACTACGAGCAGTACTTC. This encodes CASRKGDYEQYF.

This clone was found many times. The chain recombines TRBV7-9 with TRBJ2-1; no reliable D call. Trimming removed 2 bases from V and 7 bases from J, with 3 bases in between. This CDR3 has 11 residues. CDR1 and CDR2 (germline): SEHNR, FQNEAQ (reference sequence). In DNA form, the CDR3 reads TGTGCCAGCAGCTTACTGAATGAGCAGTTCTTC. It codes for CASSLLNEQFF.

V is TRBV19 and J is TRBJ1-2; the match to TRBD1 covers 7 bases. This CDR3 comprises 12 residues. CDR1 is LNHDA, CDR2 SQIVND, per germline (reference sequence). After removal of 7 bases from V and 7 bases from J, the junction contained 6 bases not matched to a gene. CDR3 in DNA: TGTGCCAGTACCGAGGGGGCGCCTGGCTACACCTTC. Residues: CASTEGAPGYTF.

In DNA form, the CDR3 reads TGTGCCAGCAGTTACGACAGGGGGGTCTATCAGCCCCAGCATTTT. It specifies CASSYDRGVYQPQHF. The chain carries TRBV6-6 and TRBJ1-5; 9 bases are shared with TRBD1. Trimming cost V 2 bases and J 5 bases; bases outside gene matches: 4. This CDR3 is 15 amino acids long. The germline CDR1 and CDR2 sequences are MNHNY and SVGAGI (reference sequence).

The V and J genes are TRBV5-1 and TRBJ2-4; D might be TRBD2 (5 bases). The CDR3 is 14 residues long. Germline CDR1 reads SGHRS; CDR2 reads YFSETQ. V was clipped by 4 bases and J by 9 bases, with 17 bases between them. CDR3 residues: CASSPRVAGSIQYF. CDR3 sequence (DNA): TGCGCCAGCAGCCCACGAGTCGCGGGTAGCATTCAGTACTTC.